This TCR beta chain is drawn from a study of molecular identifiers for immune sequencing clone quantification. TCRdb recomputed calls from the PCR reads with MiXCR, one row per CDR3 protein. The sample shows around 470,000 distinct CDR3 sequences, less than 30% of them seen only once. The CDR3 covers 16 residues. Trimming removed 1 base from V and 8 bases from J; junction bases left unmatched: 8. Germline values: CDR1 MNHEY, CDR2 SVGAGI. The receptor comes from a human donor in good health. Some libraries in this study had Jurkat cell RNA spiked in. Sequenced input: naive CD8+ T cells from blood, with Jurkat cell RNA spiked in. Subset specified: FACS-sorted CD8+CD4-CCR7+CD45RA+ naive T cells. The chain uses TRBV6-5 and TRBJ2-1, with 10 bases that match TRBD2. CDR3 in amino acids: CASSYYLSSGSDEQFF. In nucleotides, the CDR3 is TGTGCCAGCAGTTACTATTTGTCTAGCGGGAGCGATGAGCAGTTCTTC.